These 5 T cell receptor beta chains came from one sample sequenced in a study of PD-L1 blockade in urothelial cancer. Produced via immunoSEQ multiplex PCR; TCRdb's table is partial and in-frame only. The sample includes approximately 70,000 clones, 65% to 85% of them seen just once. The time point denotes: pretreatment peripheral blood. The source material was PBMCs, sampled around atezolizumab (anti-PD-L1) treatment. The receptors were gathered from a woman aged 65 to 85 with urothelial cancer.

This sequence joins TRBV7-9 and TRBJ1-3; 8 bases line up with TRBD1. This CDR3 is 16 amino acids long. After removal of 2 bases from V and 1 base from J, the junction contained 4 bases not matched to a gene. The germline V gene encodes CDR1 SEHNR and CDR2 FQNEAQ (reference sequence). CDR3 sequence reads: CASSLRQGISGNTIYF. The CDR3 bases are TGTGCCAGCAGCTTAAGACAGGGGATATCTGGAAACACCATATATTTT.

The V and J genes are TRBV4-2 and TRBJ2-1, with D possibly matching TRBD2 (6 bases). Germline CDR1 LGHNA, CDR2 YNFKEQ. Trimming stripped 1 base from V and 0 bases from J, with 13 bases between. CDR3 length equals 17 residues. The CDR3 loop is CASSQGSTSISYNEQFF. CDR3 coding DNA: TGTGCCAGCAGCCAAGGAAGTACTAGCATCTCCTACAATGAGCAGTTCTTC.

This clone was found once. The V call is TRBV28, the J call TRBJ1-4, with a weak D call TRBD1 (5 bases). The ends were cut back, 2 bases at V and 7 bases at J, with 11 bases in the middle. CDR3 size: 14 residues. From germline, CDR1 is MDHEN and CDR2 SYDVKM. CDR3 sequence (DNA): TGTGCCAGCAGTTTAACGGGGGTGGGTGAAAAACTGTTTTTT. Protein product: CASSLTGVGEKLFF.

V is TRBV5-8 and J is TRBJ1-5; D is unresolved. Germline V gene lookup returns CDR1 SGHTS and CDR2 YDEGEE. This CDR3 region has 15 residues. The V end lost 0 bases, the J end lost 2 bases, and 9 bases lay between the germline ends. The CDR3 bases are TGTGCCAGCAGCTTGGGAGGATTTGGCAATCAGCCCCAGCATTTT. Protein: CASSLGGFGNQPQHF.

The CDR3 sequence is CASASSYEQYF. CDR3 in DNA: TGTGCCAGCGCGAGCTCCTACGAGCAGTACTTC. V gene TRBV6-1 combines with J gene TRBJ2-7; no reliable D call. Germline V gene sequence: CDR1 MNHNS, CDR2 SASEGT. The ends were cut back, 8 bases at V and 0 bases at J, with 5 bases in the middle. This CDR3 has 11 amino acids.